A single sample gave rise to the 8 T cell receptor beta chains below, sequenced in a study of blood T cell repertoires in COVID-19. The data were produced by immunoSEQ multiplex PCR, yet TCRdb's version contains in-frame clones alone and is incomplete. The data hold about 230,000 clones, with roughly 80% observed a single time. Sequenced sample: peripheral blood. These receptors originate from a man in his forties or fifties with active or convalescent COVID-19.

In DNA, the CDR3 is TGTGCCAGCAGCTTGCCACGCGTCAAAGCTTTCTTT. This encodes CASSLPRVKAFF. The chain links TRBV13 to TRBJ1-1; D gene ambiguous. The CDR3 extends over 12 amino acids. The V gene's germline CDR1 is PRHDT and CDR2 FYEKMQ (reference sequence). V gave up 3 bases and J gave up 9 bases, with 11 bases separating them.

The rearrangement joins TRBV30 to TRBJ1-5, with TRBD1 matching over 10 bases. CDR1 and CDR2 from the germline V gene are GTSNPN and SVGIG (reference sequence). The J segment lost 5 bases and the V segment lost 1 base, leaving 2 bases of the junction unmatched. The length of the CDR3 is 14 residues. This CDR3 reads CAWSGDRGYQPQHF. For the CDR3, the DNA is TGTGCCTGGAGTGGGGACAGGGGCTATCAGCCCCAGCATTTT.

This clone showed up just a few times. The rearrangement joins TRBV7-9 to TRBJ1-1; D is perhaps TRBD1 (5 bases). CDR1 is SEHNR, CDR2 FQNEAQ, per germline (reference sequence). The CDR3 has 12 residues. Trimming left V 0 bases short and J 11 bases short, with 10 bases between. The CDR3 reads CASSLALGDAFF. Here the CDR3 DNA reads TGTGCCAGCAGCTTAGCGTTAGGGGATGCTTTCTTT.

The chain carries TRBV6-5 and TRBJ1-3, with D possibly TRBD1 on 6 matching bases. Germline V gives CDR1 MNHEY, CDR2 SVGAGI. Trimming left V 7 bases short and J 5 bases short, with 15 bases between. The CDR3 runs 14 residues. CDR3 coding DNA: TGTGCCAGCACCCAGGACAGCCAGAGAAACACCATATATTTT. This encodes CASTQDSQRNTIYF.

This clone was counted a single time. The chain carries TRBV19 and TRBJ2-2; TRBD2 matches at 10 bases. The ends lost 3 bases at V and 0 bases at J; junction bases unmatched: 4. From germline, CDR1 is LNHDA and CDR2 SQIVND (reference sequence). This CDR3 spans 17 amino acids. The CDR3 DNA reads as TGTGCCAGTAGTATCGAGAGCGGGGGGGCGAACACCGGGGAGCTGTTTTTT. Protein sequence: CASSIESGGANTGELFF.

This chain uses TRBV9 with TRBJ2-3; TRBD1 aligns across 8 bases. Trimming took 4 bases from V and 2 from J; bases not matched to a gene: 12. Germline V CDR1 and CDR2: SGDLS, YYNGEE. This CDR3 comprises 17 residues. CDR3 region: CASSPRPTGAHTDTQYF. In DNA form, the CDR3 reads TGTGCCAGCAGCCCTCGACCGACAGGGGCCCACACAGATACGCAGTATTTT.

The chain uses TRBV7-2 and TRBJ2-7; D possibly corresponds to TRBD1 (6 bases). Germline values: CDR1 SGHTA, CDR2 FQGNSA. Trimming removed 3 bases from V and 6 bases from J, with 15 bases in between. The CDR3 totals 14 residues. CDR3 sequence: CASSLHRARGEQYF. As DNA, the CDR3 is TGTGCCAGCAGCTTGCACAGGGCGAGGGGCGAGCAGTACTTC.

The chain couples TRBV18 to TRBJ2-3; tentative D call: TRBD2 (6 bases). Germline V gene sequence: CDR1 KGHSH, CDR2 LQKENI. This CDR3 is built from 15 residues. V was trimmed by 3 bases and J by 1 base, leaving 11 bases between them. The CDR3 DNA reads as TGTGCCAGCTCACCTCCGGGGGTGGGCACAGATACGCAGTATTTT. Encoded protein: CASSPPGVGTDTQYF.